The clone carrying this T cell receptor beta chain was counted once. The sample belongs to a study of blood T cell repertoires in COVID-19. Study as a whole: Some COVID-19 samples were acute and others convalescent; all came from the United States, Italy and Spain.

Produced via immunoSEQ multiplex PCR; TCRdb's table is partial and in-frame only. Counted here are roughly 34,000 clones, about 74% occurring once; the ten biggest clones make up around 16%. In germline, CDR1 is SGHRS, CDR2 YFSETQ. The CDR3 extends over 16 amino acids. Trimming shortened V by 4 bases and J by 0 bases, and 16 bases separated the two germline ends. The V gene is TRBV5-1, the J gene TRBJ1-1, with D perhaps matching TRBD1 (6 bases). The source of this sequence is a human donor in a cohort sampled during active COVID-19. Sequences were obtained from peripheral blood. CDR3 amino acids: CASSDPGTTMNTEAFF. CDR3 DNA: TGCGCCAGCAGCGACCCCGGGACAACCATGAACACTGAAGCTTTCTTT.